This entry describes one TCR beta chain. The data were taken from a study of blood T cell repertoires in COVID-19. The germline CDR1 and CDR2 sequences are SEHNR and FQNEAQ (reference sequence). V dropped 5 bases and J dropped 5 bases, with 14 bases sitting between them. The CDR3 runs 14 residues. Data came from immunoSEQ multiplex PCR; TCRdb stores just in-frame clones and leaves some out. The sample includes about 210,000 clones, 65% to 85% of them seen just once. Sequences were obtained from peripheral blood. This receptor was identified in a human donor in a cohort sampled during active COVID-19. This chain links TRBV7-9 with TRBJ2-3, with TRBD2 as a possible D gene (5 bases). The CDR3 bases are TGTGCCAGCAGCCGAACACCGGCGGGAGATACGCAGTATTTT. This codes for CASSRTPAGDTQYF. Complete variable domain (other parts from reference TRBV7-9 and TRBJ2-3): DTGVSQNPRHKITKRGQNVTFRCDPISEHNRLYWYRQTLGQGPEFLTYFQNEAQLEKSRLLSDRFSAERPKGSFSTLEIQRTEQGDSAMYLCASSRTPAGDTQYFGPGTRLTVL.